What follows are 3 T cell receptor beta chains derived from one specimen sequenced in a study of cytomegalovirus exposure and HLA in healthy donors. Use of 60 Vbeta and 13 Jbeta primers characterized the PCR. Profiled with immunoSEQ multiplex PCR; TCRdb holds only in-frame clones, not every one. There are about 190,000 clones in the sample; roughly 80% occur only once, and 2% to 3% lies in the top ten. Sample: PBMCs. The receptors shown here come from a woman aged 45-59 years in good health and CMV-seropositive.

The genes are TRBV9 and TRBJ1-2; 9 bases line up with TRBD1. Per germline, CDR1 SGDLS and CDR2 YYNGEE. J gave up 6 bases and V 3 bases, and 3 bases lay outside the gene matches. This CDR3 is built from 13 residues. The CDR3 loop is CASSETGGNGYTF. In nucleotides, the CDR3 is TGTGCCAGCAGCGAAACAGGGGGCAATGGCTACACCTTC.

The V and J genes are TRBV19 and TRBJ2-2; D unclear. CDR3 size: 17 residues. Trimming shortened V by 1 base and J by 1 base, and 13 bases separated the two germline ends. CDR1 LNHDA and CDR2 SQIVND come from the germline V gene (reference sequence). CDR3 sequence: CASSIGGTLVNTGELFF. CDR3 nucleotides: TGTGCCAGTAGTATAGGCGGAACGCTTGTGAACACCGGGGAGCTGTTTTTT.

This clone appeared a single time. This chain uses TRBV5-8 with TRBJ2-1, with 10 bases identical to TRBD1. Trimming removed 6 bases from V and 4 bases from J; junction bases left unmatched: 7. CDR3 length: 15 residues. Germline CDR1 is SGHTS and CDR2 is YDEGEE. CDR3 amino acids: CASNRGQGLYNEQFF. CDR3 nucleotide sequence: TGTGCCAGCAACCGGGGACAGGGGCTTTACAATGAGCAGTTCTTC.